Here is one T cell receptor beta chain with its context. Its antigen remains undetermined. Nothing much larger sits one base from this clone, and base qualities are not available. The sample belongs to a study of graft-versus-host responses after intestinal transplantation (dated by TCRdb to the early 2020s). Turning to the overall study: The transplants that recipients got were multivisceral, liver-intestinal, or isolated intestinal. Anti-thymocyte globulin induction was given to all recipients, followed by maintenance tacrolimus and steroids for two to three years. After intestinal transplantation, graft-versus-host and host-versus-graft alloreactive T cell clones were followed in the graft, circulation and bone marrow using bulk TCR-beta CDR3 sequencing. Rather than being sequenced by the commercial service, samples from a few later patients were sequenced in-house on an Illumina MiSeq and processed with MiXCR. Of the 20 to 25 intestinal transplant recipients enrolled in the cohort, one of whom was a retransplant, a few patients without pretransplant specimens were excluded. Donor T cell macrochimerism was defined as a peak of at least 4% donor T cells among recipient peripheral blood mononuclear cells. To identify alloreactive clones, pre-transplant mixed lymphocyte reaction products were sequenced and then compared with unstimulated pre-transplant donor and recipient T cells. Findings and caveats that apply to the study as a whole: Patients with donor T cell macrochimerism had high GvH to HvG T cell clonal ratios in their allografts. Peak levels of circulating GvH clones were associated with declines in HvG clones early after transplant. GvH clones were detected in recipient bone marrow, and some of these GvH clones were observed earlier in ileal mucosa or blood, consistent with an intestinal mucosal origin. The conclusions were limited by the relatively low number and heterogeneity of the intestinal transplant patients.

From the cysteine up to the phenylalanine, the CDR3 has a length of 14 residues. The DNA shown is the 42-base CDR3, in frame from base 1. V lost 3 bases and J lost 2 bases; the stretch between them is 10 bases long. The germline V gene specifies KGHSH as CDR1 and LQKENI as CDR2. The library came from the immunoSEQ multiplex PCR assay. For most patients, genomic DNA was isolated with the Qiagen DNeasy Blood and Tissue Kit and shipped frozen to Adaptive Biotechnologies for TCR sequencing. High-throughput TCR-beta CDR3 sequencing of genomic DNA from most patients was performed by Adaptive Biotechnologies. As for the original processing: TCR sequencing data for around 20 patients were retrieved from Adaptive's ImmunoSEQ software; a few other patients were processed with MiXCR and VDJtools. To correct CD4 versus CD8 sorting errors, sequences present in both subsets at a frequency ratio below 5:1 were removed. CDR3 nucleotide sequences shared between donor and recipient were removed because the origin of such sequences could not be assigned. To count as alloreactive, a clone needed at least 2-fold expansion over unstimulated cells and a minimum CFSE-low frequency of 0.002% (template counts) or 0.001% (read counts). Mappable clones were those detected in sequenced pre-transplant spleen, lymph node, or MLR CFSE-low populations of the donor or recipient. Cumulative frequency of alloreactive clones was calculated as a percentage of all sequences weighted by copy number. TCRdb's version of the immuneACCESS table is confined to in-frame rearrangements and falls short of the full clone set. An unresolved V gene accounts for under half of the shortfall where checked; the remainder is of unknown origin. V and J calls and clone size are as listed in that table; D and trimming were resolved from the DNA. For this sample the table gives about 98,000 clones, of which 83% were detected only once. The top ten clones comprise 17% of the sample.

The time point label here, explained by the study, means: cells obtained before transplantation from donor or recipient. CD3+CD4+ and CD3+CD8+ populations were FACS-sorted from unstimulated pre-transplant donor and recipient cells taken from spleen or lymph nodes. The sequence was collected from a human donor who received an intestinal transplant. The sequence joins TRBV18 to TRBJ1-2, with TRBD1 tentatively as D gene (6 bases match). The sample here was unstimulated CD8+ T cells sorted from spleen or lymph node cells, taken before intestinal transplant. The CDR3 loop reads CASSPWDTNYGYTF. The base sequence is TGTGCCAGCTCACCTTGGGACACGAACTATGGCTACACCTTC.